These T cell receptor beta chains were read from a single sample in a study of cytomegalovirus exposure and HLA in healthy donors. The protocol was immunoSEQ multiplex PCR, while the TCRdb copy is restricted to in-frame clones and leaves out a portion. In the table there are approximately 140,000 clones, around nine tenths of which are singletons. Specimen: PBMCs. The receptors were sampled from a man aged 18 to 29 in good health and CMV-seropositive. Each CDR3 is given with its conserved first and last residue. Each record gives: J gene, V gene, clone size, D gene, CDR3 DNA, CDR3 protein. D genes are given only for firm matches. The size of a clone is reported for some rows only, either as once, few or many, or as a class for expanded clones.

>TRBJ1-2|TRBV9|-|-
TGTGCCAGCAGCGTAACCCAGGTAGGGGGTCAAGACTATGGCTACACCTTC
CASSVTQVGGQDYGYTF
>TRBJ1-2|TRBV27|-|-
TGTGCCAGCAGCGCAGGGGCCTATGGCTACACCTTC
CASSAGAYGYTF
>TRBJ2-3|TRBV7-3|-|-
TGTGCCAGCAGCTTCTCCTACAGAGATACGCAGTATTTT
CASSFSYRDTQYF
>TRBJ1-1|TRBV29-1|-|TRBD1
TGCAGCGTTGTAAAAGGGGGCGGTGGAAACATGAACACTGAAGCTTTCTTT
CSVVKGGGGNMNTEAFF
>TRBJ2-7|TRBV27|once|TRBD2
TGTGCCAGCAGTTTGGCTGCTATGCAGGGAGGGTTTTACGAGCAGTACTTC
CASSLAAMQGGFYEQYF
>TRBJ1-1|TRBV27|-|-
TGTGCCAGCAGTTTAGTCGGGGGGGGGACTGAAGCTTTCTTT
CASSLVGGGTEAFF
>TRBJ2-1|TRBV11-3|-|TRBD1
TGTGCCAGCAGCTTTGACGGGGACAGGGGGGTCCACAATGAGCAGTTCTTC
CASSFDGDRGVHNEQFF
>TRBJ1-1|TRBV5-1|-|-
TGCGCCAGCAGCCGATATGACCGGGGGAGGAAGAACACTGAAGCTTTCTTT
CASSRYDRGRKNTEAFF
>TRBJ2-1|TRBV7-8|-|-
TGTGCCAGCAGCTTAGGGCCCTACAATGAGCAGTTCTTC
CASSLGPYNEQFF
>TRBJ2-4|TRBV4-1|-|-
TGCGCCAGCAGTGGGGGAGGGGGTAAGACCAAAAACATTCAGTACTTC
CASSGGGGKTKNIQYF
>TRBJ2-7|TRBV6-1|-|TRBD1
TGTGCCAGCACTAGGGGGCTCGACGAGCAGTACTTC
CASTRGLDEQYF
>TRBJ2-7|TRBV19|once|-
TGTGCCAGTAGTATGGGGGCAGGGAGTGGATACGAGCAGTACTTC
CASSMGAGSGYEQYF
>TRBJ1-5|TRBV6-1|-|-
TGTGCCAGCAGCATAGGGGTTAATGGCAATCAGCCCCAGCATTTT
CASSIGVNGNQPQHF
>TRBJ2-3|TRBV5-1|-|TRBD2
TGCGCCAGCTCCACAGGACTAGCAAGTCAGGGGTATTTT
CASSTGLASQGYF
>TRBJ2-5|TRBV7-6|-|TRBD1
TGTGCCAGCAGCGTAGGGACAGGTTCACAAGAGACCCAGTACTTC
CASSVGTGSQETQYF
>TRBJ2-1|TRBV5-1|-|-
TGCGCCAGCAGCTTATCGGGGGAGCAGTTCTTC
CASSLSGEQFF
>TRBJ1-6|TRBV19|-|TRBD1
TGTGCCAGTAGTGCAAGGACAGGGTACTCACCCCTCCACTTT
CASSARTGYSPLHF
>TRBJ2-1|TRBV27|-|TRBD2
TGTGCCAGCAGTTTAATTAGCGGGAGGAAATACAATGAGCAGTTCTTC
CASSLISGRKYNEQFF
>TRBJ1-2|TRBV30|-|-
TGTGCCTGGAGCGATCAGGCTAACTATGGCTACACCTTC
CAWSDQANYGYTF
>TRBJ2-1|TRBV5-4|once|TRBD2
TGTGCCAGCAGTAAACTAGCGGGACTGTACAATGAGCAGTTCTTC
CASSKLAGLYNEQFF
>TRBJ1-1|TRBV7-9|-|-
TGTGCCAGCAGCCCCCAGGTCAGGAACACTGAAGCTTTCTTT
CASSPQVRNTEAFF
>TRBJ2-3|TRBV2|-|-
TGTGCCAGCAGGGAGCTTAGCACAGATACGCAGTATTTT
CASRELSTDTQYF
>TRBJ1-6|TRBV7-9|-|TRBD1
TGTGCCAGCAGCTCTGGACAGGGAATTTCACCCCTCCACTTT
CASSSGQGISPLHF
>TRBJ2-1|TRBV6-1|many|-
TGTGCCAGCAGTGGGCAGATCGACAGCTACAATGAGCAGTTCTTC
CASSGQIDSYNEQFF
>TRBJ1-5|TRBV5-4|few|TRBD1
TGTGCCAGCAGCTTGGACAGGGGTCCCAATCAGCCCCAGCATTTT
CASSLDRGPNQPQHF
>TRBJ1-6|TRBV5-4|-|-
TGTGCCAGCAGCCCCAATAATTCACCCCTCCACTTT
CASSPNNSPLHF
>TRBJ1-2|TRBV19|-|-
TGTGCCAGTAGTCCATCACGTTACAGGGCTGGCTACACCTTC
CASSPSRYRAGYTF
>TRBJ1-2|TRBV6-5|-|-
TGTGCCAGCAGCCATGAGCGGTTAGTCTATGGCTACACCTTC
CASSHERLVYGYTF
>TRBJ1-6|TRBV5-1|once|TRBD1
TGCGCCAGCAGCCCGGACCGGGACAGGATCAATTCACCCCTCCACTTT
CASSPDRDRINSPLHF
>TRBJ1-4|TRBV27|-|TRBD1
TGTGCCAGCAGTACAGGGGGGAGGGAAAAACTGTTTTTT
CASSTGGREKLFF
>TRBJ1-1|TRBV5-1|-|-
TGCGCCAGCAGCTTTACCGGACACATGCCTGAAGCTTTCTTT
CASSFTGHMPEAFF
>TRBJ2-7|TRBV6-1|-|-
TGTGCCAGCAGTGAGGCTCCGGGGGAACCCTACGAGCAGTACTTC
CASSEAPGEPYEQYF
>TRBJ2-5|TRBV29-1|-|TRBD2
TGCAGCGCTATACTAGCGGGGGGCCCAAAAGAGACCCAGTACTTC
CSAILAGGPKETQYF
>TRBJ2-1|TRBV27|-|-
TGTGCCAGCAGTTTAGCAGAATACAATGAGCAGTTCTTC
CASSLAEYNEQFF
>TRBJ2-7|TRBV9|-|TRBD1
TGTGCCAGCAGCGGTGGGGACAGGGGGCGATTCTCCGAGCAGTACTTC
CASSGGDRGRFSEQYF
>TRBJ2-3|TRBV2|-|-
TGTGCCAGCACGGTCGCGGCCCAGCGTGCAGATACGCAGTATTTT
CASTVAAQRADTQYF
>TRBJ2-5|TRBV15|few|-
TGTGCCACCAGCAGGGGAAGACTAGATTCAGAGACCCAGTACTTC
CATSRGRLDSETQYF
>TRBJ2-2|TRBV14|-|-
TGTGCCAGCAGCCAAGCACTAGCCGGGGAGCTGTTTTTT
CASSQALAGELFF
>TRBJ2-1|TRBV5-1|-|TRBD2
TGCGCCAGCAGCCCGGGACTAGCGGGGGGGGATGAGCAGTTCTTC
CASSPGLAGGDEQFF
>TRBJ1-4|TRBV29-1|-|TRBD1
TGCAGCGCCCTGGACAGGGGTAATGAAAAACTGTTTTTT
CSALDRGNEKLFF
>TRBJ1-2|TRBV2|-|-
TGTGCCAGCAGTGACAGTGAAGGCTACACCTTC
CASSDSEGYTF
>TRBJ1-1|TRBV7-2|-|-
TGTGCCAGCAGCTTAGGGCGGAGTGGGGAAGCTTTCTTT
CASSLGRSGEAFF
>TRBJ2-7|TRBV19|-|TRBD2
TGTGCCAGTAGGAATCTAGCGGGAGACTCCTACGAGCAGTACTTC
CASRNLAGDSYEQYF
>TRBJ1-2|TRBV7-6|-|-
TGTGCCAGCAGCGGGTACGAGGTGGGCTATGGCTACACCTTC
CASSGYEVGYGYTF
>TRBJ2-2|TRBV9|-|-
TGTGCCAGCAGCCCCTACTCTTCCGGGGAGCTGTTTTTT
CASSPYSSGELFF
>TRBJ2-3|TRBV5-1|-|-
TGCGCCAGCAGCTTGGCCGTGACACCTAGCACAGATACGCAGTATTTT
CASSLAVTPSTDTQYF
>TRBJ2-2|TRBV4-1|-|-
TGCGCCAGCAGCGTTGTAGGGAGGGGGGAGCTGTTTTTT
CASSVVGRGELFF